The 2 T cell receptor beta chains below were found in one sample sequenced in a study of blood T cell repertoires in COVID-19. The assay was immunoSEQ multiplex PCR, and TCRdb's table has in-frame clones only and misses some. This repertoire shows 100,000 to 150,000 clones, approximately 85% found once; its top ten account for roughly a sixth. Sequenced material: peripheral blood. These receptors were collected from a man in his thirties or forties with COVID-19, enrolled during active disease.

This clone was detected a few times. This rearrangement joins TRBV6-5 to TRBJ2-7, with D possibly matching TRBD1 (6 bases). The V gene lost 2 bases and the J gene lost 5 bases, with 10 bases spanning the gap. CDR1 and CDR2 from the germline V gene are MNHEY and SVGAGI. The CDR3 is 13 residues long. The CDR3 region has the DNA TGTGCCAGCAGTTACGCCAGGGGCCACGAGCAGTACTTC. Its protein is CASSYARGHEQYF.

This chain connects TRBV15 to TRBJ2-1; TRBD2 agrees at 14 bases. Losses at the gene ends were 5 bases for V and 4 bases for J; bases not matched to a gene: 7. CDR3 length equals 17 residues. CDR1 is LNHNV, CDR2 YYDKDF, per germline (reference sequence). CDR3 sequence (DNA): TGTGCCACCAGCCCGGGACTAGCGGGAGTTTCGTACAATGAGCAGTTCTTC. Translation: CATSPGLAGVSYNEQFF.